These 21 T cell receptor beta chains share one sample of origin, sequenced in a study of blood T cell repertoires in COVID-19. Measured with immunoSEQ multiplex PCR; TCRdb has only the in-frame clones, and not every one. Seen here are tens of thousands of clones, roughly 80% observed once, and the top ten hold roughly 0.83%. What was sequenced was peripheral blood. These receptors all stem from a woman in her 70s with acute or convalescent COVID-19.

CDR3 sequence reads: CASSSDRASTGELFF. The DNA for the CDR3 is TGCGCCAGCAGTTCCGACAGGGCGTCAACCGGGGAGCTGTTTTTT. The chain couples TRBV10-1 to TRBJ2-2, with 7 bases lining up with TRBD1. Germline V gives CDR1 WNHNN, CDR2 SYGVQD (reference sequence). The junction had 8 bases not matched to a gene; V was cut back by 5 bases and J by 5 bases. The CDR3 length is 15 residues.

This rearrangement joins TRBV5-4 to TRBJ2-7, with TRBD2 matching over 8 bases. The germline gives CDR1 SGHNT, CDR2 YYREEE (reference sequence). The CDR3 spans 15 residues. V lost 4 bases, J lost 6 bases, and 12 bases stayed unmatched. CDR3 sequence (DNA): TGTGCCAGCAGCCTGGTCGGGGGGGCCATAGCCGAGCAGTACTTC. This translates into CASSLVGGAIAEQYF.

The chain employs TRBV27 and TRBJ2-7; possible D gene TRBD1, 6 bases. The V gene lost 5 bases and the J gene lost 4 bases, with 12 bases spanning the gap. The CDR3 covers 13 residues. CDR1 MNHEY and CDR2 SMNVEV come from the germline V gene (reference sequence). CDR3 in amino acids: CASSGDTIYEQYF. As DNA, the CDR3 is TGTGCCAGCAGTGGGGACACCATTTACGAGCAGTACTTC.

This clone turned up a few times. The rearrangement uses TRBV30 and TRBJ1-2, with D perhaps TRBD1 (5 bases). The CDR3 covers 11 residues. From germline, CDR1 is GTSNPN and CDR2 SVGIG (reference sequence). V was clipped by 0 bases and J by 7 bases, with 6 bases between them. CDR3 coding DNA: TGTGCCTGGAGTGTAAGGGGTGGCTACACCTTC. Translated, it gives CAWSVRGGYTF.

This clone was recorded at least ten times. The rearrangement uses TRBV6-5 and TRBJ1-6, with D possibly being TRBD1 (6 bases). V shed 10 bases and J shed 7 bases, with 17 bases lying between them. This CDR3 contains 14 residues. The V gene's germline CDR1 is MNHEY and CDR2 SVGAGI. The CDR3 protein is CATNRGMQNSPLHF. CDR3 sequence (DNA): TGTGCCACCAATAGGGGGATGCAAAATTCACCCCTCCACTTT.

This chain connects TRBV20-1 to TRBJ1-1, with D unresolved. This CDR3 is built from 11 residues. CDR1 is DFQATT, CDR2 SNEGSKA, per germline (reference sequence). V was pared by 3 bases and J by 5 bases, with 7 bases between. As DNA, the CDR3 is TGCAGTGCTAGTTTCTTAACTGAAGCTTTCTTT. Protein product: CSASFLTEAFF.

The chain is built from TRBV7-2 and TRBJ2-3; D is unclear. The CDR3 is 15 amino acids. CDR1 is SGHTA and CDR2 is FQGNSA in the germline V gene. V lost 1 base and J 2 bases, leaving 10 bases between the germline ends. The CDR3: CASSLVSTNTDTQYF. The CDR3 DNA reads TGTGCCAGCAGCTTAGTTTCTACTAACACAGATACGCAGTATTTT.

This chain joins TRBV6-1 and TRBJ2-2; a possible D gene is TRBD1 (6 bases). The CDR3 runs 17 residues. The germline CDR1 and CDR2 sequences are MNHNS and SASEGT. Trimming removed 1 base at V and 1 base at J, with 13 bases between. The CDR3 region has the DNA TGTGCCAGCAGTGAAGTAGGAGGCAGGGGGAACACCGGGGAGCTGTTTTTT. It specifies CASSEVGGRGNTGELFF.

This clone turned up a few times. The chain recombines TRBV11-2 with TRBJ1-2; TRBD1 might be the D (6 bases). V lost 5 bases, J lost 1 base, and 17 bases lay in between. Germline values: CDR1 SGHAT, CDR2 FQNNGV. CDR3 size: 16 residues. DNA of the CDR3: TGTGCCAGCAGCCATGGGACACCCGAAAGTAACTATGGCTACACCTTC. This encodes CASSHGTPESNYGYTF.

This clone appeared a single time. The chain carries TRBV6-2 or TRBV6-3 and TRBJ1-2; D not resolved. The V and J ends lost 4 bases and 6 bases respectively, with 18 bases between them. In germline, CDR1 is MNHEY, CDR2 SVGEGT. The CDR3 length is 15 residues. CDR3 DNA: TGTGCCAGCAGTTCTTCCCCTTCTGAAACAGATGGCTACACCTTC. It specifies CASSSSPSETDGYTF.

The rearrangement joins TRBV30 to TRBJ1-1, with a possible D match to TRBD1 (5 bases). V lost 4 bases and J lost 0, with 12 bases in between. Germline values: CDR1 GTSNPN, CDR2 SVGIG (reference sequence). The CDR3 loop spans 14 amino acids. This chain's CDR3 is CAWNHRPLNTEAFF. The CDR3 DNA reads TGTGCCTGGAACCACAGGCCCCTGAACACTGAAGCTTTCTTT.

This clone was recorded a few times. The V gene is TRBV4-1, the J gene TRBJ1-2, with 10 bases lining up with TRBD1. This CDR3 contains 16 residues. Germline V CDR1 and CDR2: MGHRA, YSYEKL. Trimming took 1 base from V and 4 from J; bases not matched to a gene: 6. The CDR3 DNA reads TGCGCCAGCAGCCAAGTTGGGACAGGGGAGGGCTATGGCTACACCTTC. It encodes CASSQVGTGEGYGYTF.

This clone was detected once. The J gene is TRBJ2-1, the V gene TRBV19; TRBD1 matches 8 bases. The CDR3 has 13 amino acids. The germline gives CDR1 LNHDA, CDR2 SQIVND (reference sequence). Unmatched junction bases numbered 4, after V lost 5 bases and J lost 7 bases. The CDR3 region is CASSVTGGNEQFF. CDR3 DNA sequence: TGTGCCAGTAGTGTCACAGGGGGAAATGAGCAGTTCTTC.

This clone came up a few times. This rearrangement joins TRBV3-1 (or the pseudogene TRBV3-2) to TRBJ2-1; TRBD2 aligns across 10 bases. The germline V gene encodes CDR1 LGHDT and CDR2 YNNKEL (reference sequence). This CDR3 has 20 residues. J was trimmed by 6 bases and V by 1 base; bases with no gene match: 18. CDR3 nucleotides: TGTGCCAGCAGCCAAGGGGCGCCCTCCCTCCTAGCGGGAGTTATCAATGAGCAGTTCTTC. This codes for CASSQGAPSLLAGVINEQFF.

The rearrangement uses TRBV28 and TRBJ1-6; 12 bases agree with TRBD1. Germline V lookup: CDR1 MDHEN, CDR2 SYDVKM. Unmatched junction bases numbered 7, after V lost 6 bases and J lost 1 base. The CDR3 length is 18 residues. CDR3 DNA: TGTGCCAGCAGCGCCGGGACAGGGGGCTCGTCCTATAATTCACCCCTCCACTTT. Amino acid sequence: CASSAGTGGSSYNSPLHF.

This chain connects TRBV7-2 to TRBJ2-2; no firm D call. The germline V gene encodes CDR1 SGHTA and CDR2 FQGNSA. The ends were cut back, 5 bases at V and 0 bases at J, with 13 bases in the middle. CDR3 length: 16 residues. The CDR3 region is CASSPLATTNTGELFF. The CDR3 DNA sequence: TGTGCCAGCAGCCCATTAGCAACTACGAACACCGGGGAGCTGTTTTTT.

The CDR3 coding sequence is TGTGCCAGCACCCTGGGGGCCAGCTTTCGACCCCAGCATTTT. Protein: CASTLGASFRPQHF. The chain combines TRBV5-8 with TRBJ1-5; D may be TRBD1 (6 bases). V lost 6 bases, J lost 10 bases, and 20 bases lay in between. The CDR3 runs to 14 residues. CDR1 is SGHTS, CDR2 YDEGEE, per germline.

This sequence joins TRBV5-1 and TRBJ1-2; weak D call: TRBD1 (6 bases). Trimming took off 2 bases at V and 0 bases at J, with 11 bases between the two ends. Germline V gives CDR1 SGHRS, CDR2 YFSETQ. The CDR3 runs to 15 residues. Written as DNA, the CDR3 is TGCGCCAGCAGCTTAGCCGGACAGACTAACTATGGCTACACCTTC. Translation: CASSLAGQTNYGYTF.

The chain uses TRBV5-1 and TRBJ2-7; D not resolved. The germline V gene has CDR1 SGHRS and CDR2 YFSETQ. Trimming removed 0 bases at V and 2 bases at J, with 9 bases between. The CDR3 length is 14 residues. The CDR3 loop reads CASSLDYTAYEQYF. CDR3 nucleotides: TGCGCCAGCAGCTTGGACTATACCGCCTACGAGCAGTACTTC.

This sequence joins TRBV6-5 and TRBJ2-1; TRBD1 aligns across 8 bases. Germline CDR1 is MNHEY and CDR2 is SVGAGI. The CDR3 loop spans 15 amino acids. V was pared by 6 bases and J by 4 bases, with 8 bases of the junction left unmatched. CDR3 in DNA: TGTGCCAGCAGCGACCTGGGACAGGTGTACAATGAGCAGTTCTTC. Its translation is CASSDLGQVYNEQFF.

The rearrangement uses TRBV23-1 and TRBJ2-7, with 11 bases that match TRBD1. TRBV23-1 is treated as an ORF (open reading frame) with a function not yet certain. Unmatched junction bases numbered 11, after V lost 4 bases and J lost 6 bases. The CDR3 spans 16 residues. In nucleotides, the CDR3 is TGCGCCAGCAGTCTCCCTTTATGGACAGGGGGCTCCGAGCAGTACTTC. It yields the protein CASSLPLWTGGSEQYF.